Below are 19 T cell receptor beta chains sequenced from a single sample in a study of T cells in Graves' hyperthyroidism and ophthalmopathy. RNA transcripts served as the template for amplifying TCR beta CDR3 regions. HTBI primers were the set used in a first-round RT-PCR of the TCR CDR3. TCRdb re-analysed the multiplex PCR reads in MiXCR, keeping a single row per CDR3 protein. The data contain some 550,000 distinct CDR3 sequences, more than 15% of them singletons. Source material: blood. The receptors were gathered from a middle-aged woman with Graves' ophthalmopathy.

The chain has TRBV7-9 and TRBJ2-1; D is perhaps TRBD2 (5 bases). V was trimmed by 6 bases and J by 9 bases, leaving 27 bases between them. This CDR3 region has 17 residues. Germline V lookup: CDR1 SEHNR, CDR2 FQNEAQ (reference sequence). CDR3 sequence: CASRTPPREGLMGEQFF. As DNA, the CDR3 is TGTGCCAGCAGAACACCCCCTCGGGAAGGGTTGATGGGTGAGCAGTTCTTC.

The chain combines TRBV12-3 or TRBV12-4 with TRBJ1-1; D is undetermined. V was trimmed by 6 bases and J by 3 bases, leaving 17 bases between them. This CDR3 contains 15 residues. CDR3 residues: CASSSLSWRDTEAFF. In nucleotides, the CDR3 is TGTGCCAGCAGCTCCTTGAGTTGGCGGGACACTGAAGCTTTCTTT.

The rearrangement joins TRBV28 to TRBJ2-7; 9 bases are a match to TRBD1. CDR3 length: 16 amino acids. The junction had 11 bases not matched to a gene; V was cut back by 5 bases and J by 3 bases. CDR1 is MDHEN and CDR2 is SYDVKM in the germline V gene. This CDR3 reads CASSGPDRGVYYEQYF. CDR3 nucleotides: TGTGCCAGCAGTGGCCCGGACAGGGGCGTTTACTACGAGCAGTACTTC.

The sample holds many counts of this clonotype. The CDR3 DNA is TGTGCCAGCAGCCGCTCGCGGGGTACCGGCACAGATACGCAGTATTTT. The encoded protein is CASSRSRGTGTDTQYF. This chain joins TRBV7-8 and TRBJ2-3; tentative D call: TRBD2 (6 bases). The V gene's germline CDR1 is SGHVS and CDR2 FQNEAQ. Trimming pared 5 bases from V and 1 base from J, leaving 16 bases between. The CDR3 contains 16 residues.

Many counts were recorded for this clonotype. The chain links TRBV3-1 to TRBJ1-1, with D possibly matching TRBD1 (6 bases). Germline loops: CDR1 LGHDT, CDR2 YNNKEL (reference sequence). V lost 0 bases to trimming and J lost 4 bases, with 9 bases between them. This CDR3 spans 14 amino acids. Here the CDR3 DNA reads TGTGCCAGCAGCCAAGACAAGGGGGTCACTGAAGCTTTCTTT. Amino acid sequence: CASSQDKGVTEAFF.

The chain employs TRBV7-6 and TRBJ1-6; TRBD1 aligns across 9 bases. V trimming: 3 bases; J trimming: 9 bases; junction bases outside the gene matches: 9. The CDR3 loop spans 16 amino acids. Germline V CDR1 and CDR2: SGHVS, FNYEAQ. The CDR3 protein is CASSLQGTGLGSPLHF. The CDR3 DNA follows: TGTGCCAGCAGCTTGCAGGGGACAGGGCTAGGTTCACCCCTCCACTTT.

This clonotype was counted between two and nine times. As DNA, the CDR3 is TGCAGTGCTAGTCGTAGCTACAATGAGCAGTTCTTC. This codes for CSASRSYNEQFF. The chain uses TRBV20-1 and TRBJ2-1; unclear D gene. Trimming removed 3 bases at V and 3 bases at J, with 6 bases between. CDR1 DFQATT and CDR2 SNEGSKA come from the germline V gene (reference sequence). The CDR3 has 12 amino acids.

The sample holds many counts of this clonotype. The chain carries TRBV28 and TRBJ2-7, with D perhaps TRBD1 or TRBD2 (6 bases each). The CDR3 totals 13 residues. Germline assignment: CDR1 MDHEN and CDR2 SYDVKM. V dropped 3 bases and J dropped 3 bases, with 9 bases sitting between them. The CDR3 DNA follows: TGTGCCAGCAGTTTGGAGGGGGACTACGAGCAGTACTTC. The encoded protein is CASSLEGDYEQYF.

This clonotype was recorded at least ten times. The chain joins TRBV11-2 to TRBJ1-2; D remains ambiguous. Trimming pared 4 bases from V and 3 bases from J, leaving 12 bases between. The CDR3 consists of 14 residues. CDR1 and CDR2 from the germline V gene are SGHAT and FQNNGV. For the CDR3, the DNA is TGTGCCAGCAGCTCCCGGGTGCGGGACTATGGCTACACCTTC. Its translation is CASSSRVRDYGYTF.

V gene TRBV9 combines with J gene TRBJ2-1; D may be TRBD2 (5 bases). The germline CDR1 and CDR2 sequences are SGDLS and YYNGEE. Trimming removed 3 bases from V and 3 bases from J, with 13 bases in between. This CDR3 is 15 amino acids long. CDR3 sequence (DNA): TGTGCCAGCAGCGAGGGAGTAGGATTCTACAATGAGCAGTTCTTC. This sequence encodes CASSEGVGFYNEQFF.

This rearrangement joins TRBV5-6 to TRBJ1-2; D is unresolved. In germline, CDR1 is SGHDT, CDR2 YYEEEE. CDR3 size: 14 residues. Trimming left V 5 bases short and J 8 bases short, with 19 bases between. The CDR3 reads CASRLNGGGEGYTF. CDR3 nucleotides: TGTGCCAGCAGACTGAACGGTGGTGGGGAGGGCTACACCTTC.

The genes are TRBV20-1 and TRBJ2-7; the match to TRBD1 covers 11 bases. The CDR3 is 16 residues long. The trim removed 0 bases at V and 2 bases at J, leaving 6 bases unmatched. CDR1 is DFQATT and CDR2 is SNEGSKA in the germline V gene (reference sequence). The CDR3 DNA sequence: TGCAGTGCTAGAGAAATGGGACAGGGGGAACCCTACGAGCAGTACTTC. It encodes CSAREMGQGEPYEQYF.

There are many counts of this clonotype. The rearrangement joins TRBV2 to TRBJ2-1; D is uncertain. The germline V and J ends were trimmed by 1 base and 0 bases, with 13 bases remaining between them. The CDR3 has 17 residues. Germline loops: CDR1 SNHLY, CDR2 FYNNEI. The CDR3 sequence: CASSEGGIRSSYNEQFF. In DNA, the CDR3 is TGTGCCAGCAGTGAAGGGGGTATCCGAAGCTCCTACAATGAGCAGTTCTTC. The whole variable domain, filled in from reference TRBV2 and TRBJ2-1, reads EPEVTQTPSHQVTQMGQEVILRCVPISNHLYFYWYRQILGQKVEFLVSFYNNEISEKSEIFDDQFSVERPDGSNFTLKIRSTKLEDSAMYFCASSEGGIRSSYNEQFFGPGTRLTVL.

This clonotype was seen ten or more times. The genes are TRBV28 and TRBJ1-6, with D hard to call. Germline-derived CDR1 and CDR2 are MDHEN and SYDVKM. V lost 4 bases to trimming and J lost 9 bases, with 16 bases between them. The CDR3 covers 15 residues. CDR3 sequence: CASSSSPVLGSPLHF. CDR3 bases: TGTGCCAGCAGTTCGTCGCCCGTCCTGGGTTCACCCCTCCACTTT.

This clonotype was recorded at least ten times. This chain connects TRBV20-1 to TRBJ2-3; D uncertain. Germline V gene data show CDR1 as DFQATT and CDR2 as SNEGSKA (reference sequence). CDR3 length: 16 residues. Trimming took off 0 bases at V and 6 bases at J, with 19 bases between the two ends. CDR3 bases: TGCAGTGCTAGAGAGCTGACATTCTCAGCAGTTGATACGCAGTATTTT. This encodes CSARELTFSAVDTQYF.

At least ten counts were recorded for this clonotype. The chain links TRBV18 to TRBJ1-1, with D possibly TRBD1 on 6 matching bases. V was trimmed by 3 bases and J by 1 base, leaving 12 bases between them. CDR1 is KGHSH and CDR2 is LQKENI in the germline V gene. This CDR3 region has 15 residues. The CDR3 sequence: CASSPEQGTNTEAFF. The DNA of the CDR3 is TGTGCCAGCTCACCCGAACAGGGCACGAACACTGAAGCTTTCTTT.

At least ten counts were recorded for this clonotype. The chain combines TRBV30 with TRBJ1-6; 7 positions agree with TRBD1. The junction had 7 bases not matched to a gene; V was cut back by 2 bases and J by 9 bases. Per germline, CDR1 GTSNPN and CDR2 SVGIG (reference sequence). This CDR3 region has 14 residues. This chain's CDR3 is CAWSSPGGGSPLHF. CDR3 in DNA: TGTGCCTGGAGTAGTCCAGGGGGTGGTTCACCCCTCCACTTT.

The V and J genes are TRBV6-1 and TRBJ2-1; 12 bases are a match to TRBD2. Germline V CDR1 and CDR2: MNHNS, SASEGT. V shed 6 bases, J shed 0 bases, and the junction held 12 bases outside the gene matches. This CDR3 is built from 19 residues. The CDR3 DNA is TGTGCCAGCAGCTATTTTACTAGCGGGGGGCCGAGCTCCTACAATGAGCAGTTCTTC. Its protein product is CASSYFTSGGPSSYNEQFF.

The V gene is TRBV7-6, the J gene TRBJ2-1; D possibly corresponds to TRBD2 (5 bases). CDR3 size: 17 residues. The germline gives CDR1 SGHVS, CDR2 FNYEAQ. Deletions cut 5 bases from V and 4 bases from J, with 21 bases between. CDR3 in amino acids: CASSLIEGTSVYNEQFF. Here the CDR3 DNA reads TGTGCCAGCAGCCTAATTGAGGGAACCTCAGTATACAATGAGCAGTTCTTC.